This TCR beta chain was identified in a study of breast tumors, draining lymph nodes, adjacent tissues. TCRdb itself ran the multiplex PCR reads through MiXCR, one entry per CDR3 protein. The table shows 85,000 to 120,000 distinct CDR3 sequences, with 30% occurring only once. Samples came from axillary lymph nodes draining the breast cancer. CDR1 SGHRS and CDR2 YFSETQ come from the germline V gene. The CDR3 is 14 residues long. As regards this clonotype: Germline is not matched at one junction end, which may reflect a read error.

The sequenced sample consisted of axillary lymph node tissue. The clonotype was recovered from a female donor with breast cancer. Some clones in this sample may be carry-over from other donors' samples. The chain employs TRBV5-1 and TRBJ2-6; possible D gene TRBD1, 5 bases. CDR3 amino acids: CTSSLGAGANVLAF. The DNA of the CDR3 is TGCACCAGCAGCTTAGGGGCTGGGGCCAACGTCCTGGCTTTC.